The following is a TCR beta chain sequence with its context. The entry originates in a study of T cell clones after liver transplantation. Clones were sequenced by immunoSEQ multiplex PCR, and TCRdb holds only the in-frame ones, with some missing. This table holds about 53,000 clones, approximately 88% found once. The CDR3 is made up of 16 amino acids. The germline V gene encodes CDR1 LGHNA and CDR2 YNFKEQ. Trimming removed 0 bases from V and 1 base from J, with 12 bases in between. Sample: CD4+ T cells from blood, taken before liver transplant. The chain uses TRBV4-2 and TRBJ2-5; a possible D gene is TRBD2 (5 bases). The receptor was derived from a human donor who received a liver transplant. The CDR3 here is CASSQDGGRVQETQYF. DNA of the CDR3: TGTGCCAGCAGCCAAGATGGAGGTAGGGTCCAAGAGACCCAGTACTTC.